This TCR beta chain was sequenced during a study of T cell responses to AZD1222 COVID-19 vaccine. General study findings and limits: In a largely white British group with more females than males, clonal diversity was possibly underestimated. Of spike-specific TCRs, nearly half reportedly target regions left unmutated in variants. At baseline, just five to seven AZD1222 recipients tested seropositive.

This CDR3 has 17 residues. Germline loops: CDR1 SGHAT, CDR2 FQNNGV. Trimming removed 3 bases at V and 8 bases at J, with 25 bases between. Comment on this clone: No antigen is known for it.

Assay used: immunoSEQ multiplex PCR; TCRdb lists only in-frame clones, some missing. The top ten hold 0.5% to 0.65% of the sample, which has 240,000 or so clones, about 92% seen once. The chain carries TRBV11-2 and TRBJ1-2; D may be TRBD1 (5 bases). Sequencing used peripheral blood, obtained on day 0 of AZD1222 vaccination. This clonotype originated in an adult in good health. CDR3 sequence reads: CASSLSSWGKNFEGYTF. The CDR3 nucleotides are TGTGCCAGCAGCTTGAGTTCGTGGGGGAAGAATTTCGAGGGCTACACCTTC.